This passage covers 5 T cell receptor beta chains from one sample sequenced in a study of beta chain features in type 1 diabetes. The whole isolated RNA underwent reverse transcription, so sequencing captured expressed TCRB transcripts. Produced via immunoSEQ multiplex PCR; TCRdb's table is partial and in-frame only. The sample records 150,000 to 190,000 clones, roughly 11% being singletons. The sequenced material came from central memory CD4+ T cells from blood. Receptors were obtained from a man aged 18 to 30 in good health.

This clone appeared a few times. For the CDR3, the DNA is TGTGCCAGTAGTATAGCAGGTCCCCGGAGCTCCTACAATGAGCAGTTCTTC. Translated: CASSIAGPRSSYNEQFF. The rearrangement uses TRBV19 and TRBJ2-1; D unresolved. V was pared by 1 base and J by 0 bases, with 13 bases between. The CDR3 totals 17 residues. Looked up from germline, CDR1 is LNHDA and CDR2 is SQIVND (reference sequence).

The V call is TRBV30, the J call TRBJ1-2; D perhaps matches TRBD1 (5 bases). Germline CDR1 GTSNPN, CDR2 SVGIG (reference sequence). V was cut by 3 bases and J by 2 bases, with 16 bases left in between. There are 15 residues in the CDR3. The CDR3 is CAWSLAPGGNYGYTF. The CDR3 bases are TGTGCCTGGAGCCTAGCTCCCGGGGGGAACTATGGCTACACCTTC.

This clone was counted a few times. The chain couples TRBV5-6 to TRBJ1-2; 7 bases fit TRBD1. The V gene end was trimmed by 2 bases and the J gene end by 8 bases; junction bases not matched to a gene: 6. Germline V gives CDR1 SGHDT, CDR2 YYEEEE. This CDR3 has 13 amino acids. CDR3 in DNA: TGTGCCAGCAGCTTAGGGGGCATAGAAGGCTACACCTTC. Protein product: CASSLGGIEGYTF.

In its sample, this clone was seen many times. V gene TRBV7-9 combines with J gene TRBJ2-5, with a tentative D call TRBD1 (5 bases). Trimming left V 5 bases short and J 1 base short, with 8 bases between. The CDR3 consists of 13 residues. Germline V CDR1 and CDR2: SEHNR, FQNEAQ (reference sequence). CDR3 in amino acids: CASSRDSQETQYF. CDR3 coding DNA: TGTGCCAGCAGCCGTGACAGCCAAGAGACCCAGTACTTC. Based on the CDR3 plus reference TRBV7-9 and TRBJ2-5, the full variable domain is DTGVSQNPRHKITKRGQNVTFRCDPISEHNRLYWYRQTLGQGPEFLTYFQNEAQLEKSRLLSDRFSAERPKGSFSTLEIQRTEQGDSAMYLCASSRDSQETQYFGPGTRLLVL.

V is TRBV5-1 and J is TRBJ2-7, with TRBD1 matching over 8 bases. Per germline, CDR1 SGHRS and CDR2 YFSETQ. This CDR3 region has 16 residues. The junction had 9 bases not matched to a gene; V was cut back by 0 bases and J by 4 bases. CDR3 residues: CASSLDPRGRGYEQYF. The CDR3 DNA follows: TGCGCCAGCAGCTTGGACCCCAGGGGGCGCGGGTACGAGCAGTACTTC.